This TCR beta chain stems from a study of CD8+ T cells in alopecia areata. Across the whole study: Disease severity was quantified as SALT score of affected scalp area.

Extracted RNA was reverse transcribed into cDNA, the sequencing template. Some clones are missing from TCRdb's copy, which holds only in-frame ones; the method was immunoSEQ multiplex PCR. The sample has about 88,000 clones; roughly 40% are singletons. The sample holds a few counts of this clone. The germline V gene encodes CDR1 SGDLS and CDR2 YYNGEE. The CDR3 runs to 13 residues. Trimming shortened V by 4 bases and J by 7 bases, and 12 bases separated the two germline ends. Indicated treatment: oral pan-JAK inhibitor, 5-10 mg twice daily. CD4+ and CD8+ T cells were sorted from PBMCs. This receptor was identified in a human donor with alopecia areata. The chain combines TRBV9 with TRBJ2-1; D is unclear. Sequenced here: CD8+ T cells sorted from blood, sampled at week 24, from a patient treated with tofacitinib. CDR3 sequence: CASSTGRWNEQFF. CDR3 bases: TGTGCCAGCAGCACTGGACGTTGGAATGAGCAGTTCTTC.